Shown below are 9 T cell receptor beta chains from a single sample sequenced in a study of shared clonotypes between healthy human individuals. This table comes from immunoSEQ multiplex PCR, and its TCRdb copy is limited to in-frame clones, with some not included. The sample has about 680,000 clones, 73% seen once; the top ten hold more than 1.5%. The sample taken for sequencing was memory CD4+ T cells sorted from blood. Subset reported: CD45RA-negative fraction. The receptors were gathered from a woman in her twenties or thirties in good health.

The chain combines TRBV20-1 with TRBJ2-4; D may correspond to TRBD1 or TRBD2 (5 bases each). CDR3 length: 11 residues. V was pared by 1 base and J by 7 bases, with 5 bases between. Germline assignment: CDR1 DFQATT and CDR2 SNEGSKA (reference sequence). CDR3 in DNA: TGCAGTGCTAGAGGGGGGAACATTCAGTACTTC. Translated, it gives CSARGGNIQYF.

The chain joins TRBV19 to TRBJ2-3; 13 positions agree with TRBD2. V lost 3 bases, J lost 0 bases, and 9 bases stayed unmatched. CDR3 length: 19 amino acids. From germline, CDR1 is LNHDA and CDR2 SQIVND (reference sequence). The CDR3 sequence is CASSIPGLAGRTSTDTQYF. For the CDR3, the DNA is TGTGCCAGTAGTATCCCGGGACTAGCGGGGAGAACTAGCACAGATACGCAGTATTTT. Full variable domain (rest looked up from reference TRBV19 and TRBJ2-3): DGGITQSPKYLFRKEGQNVTLSCEQNLNHDAMYWYRQDPGQGLRLIYYSQIVNDFQKGDIAEGYSVSREKKESFPLTVTSAQKNPTAFYLCASSIPGLAGRTSTDTQYFGPGTRLTVL.

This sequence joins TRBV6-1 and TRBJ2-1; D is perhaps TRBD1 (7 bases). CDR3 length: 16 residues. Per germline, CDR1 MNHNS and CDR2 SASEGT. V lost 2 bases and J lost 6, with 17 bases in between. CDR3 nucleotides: TGTGCCAGCAGTGAAATGGGGGCAGGGGGAGGCAATGAGCAGTTCTTC. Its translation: CASSEMGAGGGNEQFF.

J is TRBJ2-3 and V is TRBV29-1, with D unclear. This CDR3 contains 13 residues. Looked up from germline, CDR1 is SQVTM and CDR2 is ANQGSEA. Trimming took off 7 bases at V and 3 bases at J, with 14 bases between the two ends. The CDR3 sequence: CSAGTLVTDTQYF. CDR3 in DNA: TGCAGCGCTGGCACCTTAGTAACAGATACGCAGTATTTT.

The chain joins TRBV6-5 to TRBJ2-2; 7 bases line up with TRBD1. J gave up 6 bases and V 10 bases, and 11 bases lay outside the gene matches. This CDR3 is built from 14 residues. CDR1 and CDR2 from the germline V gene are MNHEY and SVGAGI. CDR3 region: CATQKTGMAGELFF. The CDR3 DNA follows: TGTGCCACCCAGAAGACAGGGATGGCCGGGGAGCTGTTTTTT.

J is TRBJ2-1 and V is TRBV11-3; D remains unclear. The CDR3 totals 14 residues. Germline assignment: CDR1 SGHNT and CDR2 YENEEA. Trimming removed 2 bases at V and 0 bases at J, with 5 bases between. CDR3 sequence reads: CASSLTFSYNEQFF. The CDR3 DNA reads TGTGCCAGCAGCTTAACTTTCTCCTACAATGAGCAGTTCTTC.

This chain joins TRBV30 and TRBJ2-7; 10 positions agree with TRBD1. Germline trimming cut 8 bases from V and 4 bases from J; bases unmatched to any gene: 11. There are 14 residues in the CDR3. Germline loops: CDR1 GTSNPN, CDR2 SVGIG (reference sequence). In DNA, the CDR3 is TGTGCCGCATCCCAGGGACAGGGGAAATACGAGCAGTACTTC. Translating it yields CAASQGQGKYEQYF.

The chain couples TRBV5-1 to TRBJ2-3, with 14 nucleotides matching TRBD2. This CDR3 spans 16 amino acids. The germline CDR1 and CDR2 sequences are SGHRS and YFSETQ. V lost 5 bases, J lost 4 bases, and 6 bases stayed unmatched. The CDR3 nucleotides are TGCGCCAGCAGTTTCGGGACTAGCGGGAGCGCAGATACGCAGTATTTT. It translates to CASSFGTSGSADTQYF.

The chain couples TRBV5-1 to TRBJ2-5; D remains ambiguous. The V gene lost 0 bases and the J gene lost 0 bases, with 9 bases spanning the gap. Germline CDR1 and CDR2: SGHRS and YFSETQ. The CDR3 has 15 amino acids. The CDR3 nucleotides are TGCGCCAGCAGCTTGGGGGCGACGGACCAAGAGACCCAGTACTTC. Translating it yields CASSLGATDQETQYF.